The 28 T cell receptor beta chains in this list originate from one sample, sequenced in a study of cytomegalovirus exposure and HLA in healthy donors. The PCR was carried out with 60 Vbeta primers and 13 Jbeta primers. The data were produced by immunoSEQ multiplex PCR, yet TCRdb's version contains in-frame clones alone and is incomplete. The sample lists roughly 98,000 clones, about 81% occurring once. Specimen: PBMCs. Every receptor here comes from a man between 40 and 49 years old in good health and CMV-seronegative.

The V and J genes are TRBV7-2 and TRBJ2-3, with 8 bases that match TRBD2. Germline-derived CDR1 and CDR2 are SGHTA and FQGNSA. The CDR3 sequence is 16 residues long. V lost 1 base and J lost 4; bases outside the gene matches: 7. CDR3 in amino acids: CASSLVSGAGSDTQYF. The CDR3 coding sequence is TGTGCCAGCAGCTTAGTTAGCGGGGCCGGCTCAGATACGCAGTATTTT.

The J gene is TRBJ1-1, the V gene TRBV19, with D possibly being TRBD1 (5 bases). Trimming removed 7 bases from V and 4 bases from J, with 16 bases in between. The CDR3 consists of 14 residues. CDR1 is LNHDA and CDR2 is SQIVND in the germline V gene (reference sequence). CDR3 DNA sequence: TGTGCCAGTATTCCCAGCGGGGGGTTCACTGAAGCTTTCTTT. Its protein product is CASIPSGGFTEAFF.

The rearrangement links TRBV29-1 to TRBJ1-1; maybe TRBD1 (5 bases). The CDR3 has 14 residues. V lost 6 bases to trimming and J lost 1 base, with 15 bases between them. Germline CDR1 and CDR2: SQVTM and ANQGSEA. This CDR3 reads CSVVEQERNTEAFF. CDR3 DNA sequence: TGCAGCGTAGTTGAACAGGAAAGGAACACTGAAGCTTTCTTT.

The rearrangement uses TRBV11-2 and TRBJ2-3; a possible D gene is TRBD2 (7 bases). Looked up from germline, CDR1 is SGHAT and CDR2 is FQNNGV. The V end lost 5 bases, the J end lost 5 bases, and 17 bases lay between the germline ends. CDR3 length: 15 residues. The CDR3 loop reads CASSPGGGYGDTQYF. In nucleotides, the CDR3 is TGTGCCAGCAGCCCGGGGGGCGGGTATGGAGATACGCAGTATTTT.

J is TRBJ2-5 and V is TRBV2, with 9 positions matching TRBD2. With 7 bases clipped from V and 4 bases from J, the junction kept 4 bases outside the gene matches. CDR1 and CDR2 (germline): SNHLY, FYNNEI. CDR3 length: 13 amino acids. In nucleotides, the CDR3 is TGTGCCAGCAAGCGGGGGGATCTAGAGACCCAGTACTTC. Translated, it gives CASKRGDLETQYF.

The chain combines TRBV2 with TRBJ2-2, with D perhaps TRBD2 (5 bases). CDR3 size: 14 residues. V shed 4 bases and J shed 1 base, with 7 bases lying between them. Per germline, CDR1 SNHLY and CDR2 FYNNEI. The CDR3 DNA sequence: TGTGCCAGCAGTGTCGAGGGGAACACCGGGGAGCTGTTTTTT. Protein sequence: CASSVEGNTGELFF.

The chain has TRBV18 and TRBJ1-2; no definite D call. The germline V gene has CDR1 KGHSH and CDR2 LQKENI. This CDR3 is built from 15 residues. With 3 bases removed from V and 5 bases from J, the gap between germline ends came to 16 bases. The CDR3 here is CASSPPGPVTYGYTF. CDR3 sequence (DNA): TGTGCCAGCTCACCCCCTGGGCCGGTCACATATGGCTACACCTTC. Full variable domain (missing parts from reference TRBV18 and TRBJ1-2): NAGVMQNPRHLVRRRGQEARLRCSPMKGHSHVYWYRQLPEEGLKFMVYLQKENIIDESGMPKERFSAEFPKEGPSILRIQQVVRGDSAAYFCASSPPGPVTYGYTFGSGTRLTVV.

For the CDR3, the DNA is TGTGCCAGCAGTATAGCGGGGGTGTATGAGCAGTTCTTC. Translation: CASSIAGVYEQFF. The chain recombines TRBV7-9 with TRBJ2-1; TRBD2 aligns across 9 bases. V shed 6 bases, J shed 8 bases, and the junction held 5 bases outside the gene matches. The CDR3 has 13 residues. The germline gives CDR1 SEHNR, CDR2 FQNEAQ (reference sequence).

For the CDR3, the DNA is TGTGCCAGCAGCGTAGTAGCGAACACAGATACGCAGTATTTT. It is translated as CASSVVANTDTQYF. The rearrangement links TRBV9 to TRBJ2-3, with D possibly matching TRBD2 (5 bases). The CDR3 has 14 amino acids. Germline V lookup: CDR1 SGDLS, CDR2 YYNGEE. V was shortened by 0 bases and J by 2 bases, with 7 bases between the two germline ends.

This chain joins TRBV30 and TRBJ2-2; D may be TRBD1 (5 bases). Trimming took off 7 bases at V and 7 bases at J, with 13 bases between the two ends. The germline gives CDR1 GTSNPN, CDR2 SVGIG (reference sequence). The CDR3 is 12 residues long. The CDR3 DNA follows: TGTGCCTCCACAGGATTTAACGGGGAGCTGTTTTTT. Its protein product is CASTGFNGELFF.

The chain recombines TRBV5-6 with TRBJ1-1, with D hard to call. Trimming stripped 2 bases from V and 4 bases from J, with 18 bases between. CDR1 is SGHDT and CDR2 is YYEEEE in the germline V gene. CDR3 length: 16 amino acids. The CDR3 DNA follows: TGTGCCAGCAGCTTCCAGGTCACTCCAGGAGGCACTGAAGCTTTCTTT. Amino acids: CASSFQVTPGGTEAFF.

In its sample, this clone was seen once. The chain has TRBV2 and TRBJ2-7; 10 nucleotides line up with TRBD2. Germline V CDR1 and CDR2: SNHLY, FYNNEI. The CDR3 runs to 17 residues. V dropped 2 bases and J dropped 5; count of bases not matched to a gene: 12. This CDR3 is CASSELSAGGWLDEQYF. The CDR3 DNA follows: TGTGCCAGCAGTGAATTATCAGCGGGGGGGTGGTTGGACGAGCAGTACTTC.

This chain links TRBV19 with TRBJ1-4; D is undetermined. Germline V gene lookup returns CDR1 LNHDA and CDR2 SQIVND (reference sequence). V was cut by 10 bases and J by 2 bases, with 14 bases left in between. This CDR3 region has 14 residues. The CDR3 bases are TGTGCCACCCAAATCAGAGCGACTAATGAAAAACTGTTTTTT. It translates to CATQIRATNEKLFF.

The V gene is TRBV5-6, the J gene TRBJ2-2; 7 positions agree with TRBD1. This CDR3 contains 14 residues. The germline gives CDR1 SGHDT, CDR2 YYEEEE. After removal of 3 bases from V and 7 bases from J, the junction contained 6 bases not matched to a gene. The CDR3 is CASSWTGTVGELFF. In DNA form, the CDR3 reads TGTGCCAGCAGCTGGACCGGGACAGTCGGGGAGCTGTTTTTT. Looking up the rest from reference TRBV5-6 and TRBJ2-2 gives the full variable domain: DAGVTQSPTHLIKTRGQQVTLRCSPKSGHDTVSWYQQALGQGPQFIFQYYEEEERQRGNFPDRFSGHQFPNYSSELNVNALLLGDSALYLCASSWTGTVGELFFGEGSRLTVL.

CDR3 in amino acids: CASSLGTSGGADTQYF. Here the CDR3 DNA reads TGCGCCAGCAGCCTCGGGACTAGCGGGGGGGCAGATACGCAGTATTTT. The chain joins TRBV5-1 to TRBJ2-3, with 16 bases lining up with TRBD2. This CDR3 is built from 16 residues. From germline, CDR1 is SGHRS and CDR2 YFSETQ. V gave up 4 bases and J gave up 4 bases; unmatched junction bases: 3.

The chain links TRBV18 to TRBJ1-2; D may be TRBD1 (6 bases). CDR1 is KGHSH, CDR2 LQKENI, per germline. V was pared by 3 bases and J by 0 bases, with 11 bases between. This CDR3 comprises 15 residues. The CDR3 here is CASSPKQGTNYGYTF. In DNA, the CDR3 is TGTGCCAGCTCACCTAAACAGGGAACTAACTATGGCTACACCTTC.

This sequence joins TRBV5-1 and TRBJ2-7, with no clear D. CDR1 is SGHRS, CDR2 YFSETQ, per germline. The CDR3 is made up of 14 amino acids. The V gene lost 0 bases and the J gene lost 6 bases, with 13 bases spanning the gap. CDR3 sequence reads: CASSLGQVEFEQYF. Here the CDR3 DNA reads TGCGCCAGCAGCTTGGGTCAGGTGGAATTCGAGCAGTACTTC.

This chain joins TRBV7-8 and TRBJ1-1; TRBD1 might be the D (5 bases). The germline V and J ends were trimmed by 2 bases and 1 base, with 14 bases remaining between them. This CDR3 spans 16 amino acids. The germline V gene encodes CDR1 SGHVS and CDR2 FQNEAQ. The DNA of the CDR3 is TGTGCCAGCAGCTTAATGACAGCCCGGACGAACACTGAAGCTTTCTTT. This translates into CASSLMTARTNTEAFF.

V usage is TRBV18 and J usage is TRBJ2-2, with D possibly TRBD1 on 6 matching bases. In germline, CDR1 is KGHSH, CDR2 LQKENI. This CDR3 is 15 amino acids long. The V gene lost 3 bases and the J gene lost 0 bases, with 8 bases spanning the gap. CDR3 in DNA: TGTGCCAGCTCACCCCGGACAGCGAACACCGGGGAGCTGTTTTTT. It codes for CASSPRTANTGELFF. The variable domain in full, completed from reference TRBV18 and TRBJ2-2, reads NAGVMQNPRHLVRRRGQEARLRCSPMKGHSHVYWYRQLPEEGLKFMVYLQKENIIDESGMPKERFSAEFPKEGPSILRIQQVVRGDSAAYFCASSPRTANTGELFFGEGSRLTVL.

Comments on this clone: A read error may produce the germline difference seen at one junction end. The DNA for the CDR3 is TGTTCCAGCAGTAGCGGACAGGGTGGAGTAAAGAACTCCTACGAGCAGTACTTC. Its translation: CSSSSGQGGVKNSYEQYF. This chain links TRBV7-9 with TRBJ2-7; 8 nucleotides line up with TRBD1. The CDR3 contains 18 residues. Germline lookup yields CDR1 SEHNR and CDR2 FQNEAQ (reference sequence).

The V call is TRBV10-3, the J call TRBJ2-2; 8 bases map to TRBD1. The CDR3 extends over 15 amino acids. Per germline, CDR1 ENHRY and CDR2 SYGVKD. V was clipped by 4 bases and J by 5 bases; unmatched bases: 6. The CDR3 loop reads CAISVGRGLTGELFF. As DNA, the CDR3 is TGTGCCATCAGTGTAGGCAGGGGGCTTACCGGGGAGCTGTTTTTT.

The CDR3 is CASSLVGGRETQYF. DNA of the CDR3: TGTGCCAGCAGCTTGGTTGGGGGCCGGGAGACCCAGTACTTC. The V gene is TRBV5-4, the J gene TRBJ2-5; TRBD1 is a possible D gene (6 bases). The CDR3 is made up of 14 amino acids. Trimming left V 0 bases short and J 5 bases short, with 11 bases between. Germline-derived CDR1 and CDR2 are SGHNT and YYREEE (reference sequence).

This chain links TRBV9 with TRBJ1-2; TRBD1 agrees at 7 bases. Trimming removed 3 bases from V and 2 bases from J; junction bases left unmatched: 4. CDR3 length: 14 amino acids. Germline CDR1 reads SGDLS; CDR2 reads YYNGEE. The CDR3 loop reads CASSATGQNYGYTF. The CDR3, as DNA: TGTGCCAGCAGCGCAACGGGACAGAACTATGGCTACACCTTC.

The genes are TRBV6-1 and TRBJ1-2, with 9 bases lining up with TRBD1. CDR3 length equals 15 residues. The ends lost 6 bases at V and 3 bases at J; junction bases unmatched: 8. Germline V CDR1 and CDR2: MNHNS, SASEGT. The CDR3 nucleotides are TGTGCCAGCAGACGTCGGGACAGGGCGGACTATGGCTACACCTTC. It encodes CASRRRDRADYGYTF.

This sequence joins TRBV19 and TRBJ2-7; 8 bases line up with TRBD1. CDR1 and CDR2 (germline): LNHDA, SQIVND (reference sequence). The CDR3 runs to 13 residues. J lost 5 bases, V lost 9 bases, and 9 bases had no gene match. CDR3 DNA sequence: TGTGCCAGCGCCCGGGACAGGTCGGACGAGCAGTACTTC. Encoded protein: CASARDRSDEQYF. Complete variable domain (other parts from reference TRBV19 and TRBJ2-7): DGGITQSPKYLFRKEGQNVTLSCEQNLNHDAMYWYRQDPGQGLRLIYYSQIVNDFQKGDIAEGYSVSREKKESFPLTVTSAQKNPTAFYLCASARDRSDEQYFGPGTRLTVT.

The CDR3 DNA follows: TGTGCCAGCAGTTACAGTTCCTACGAGCAGTACTTC. Its protein product is CASSYSSYEQYF. The genes are TRBV6-6 and TRBJ2-5; D gene uncertain. The DNA end is a closer match to TRBJ2-7, so the J assignment may be wrong. The CDR3 sequence is 12 residues long. The germline V gene has CDR1 MNHNY and CDR2 SVGAGI (reference sequence).

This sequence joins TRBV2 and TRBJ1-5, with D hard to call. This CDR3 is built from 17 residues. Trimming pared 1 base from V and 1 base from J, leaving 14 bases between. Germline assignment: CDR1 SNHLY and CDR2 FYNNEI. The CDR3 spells CASSEGRQRSSNQPQHF. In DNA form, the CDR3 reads TGTGCCAGCAGTGAAGGGAGGCAGAGATCAAGCAATCAGCCCCAGCATTTT.

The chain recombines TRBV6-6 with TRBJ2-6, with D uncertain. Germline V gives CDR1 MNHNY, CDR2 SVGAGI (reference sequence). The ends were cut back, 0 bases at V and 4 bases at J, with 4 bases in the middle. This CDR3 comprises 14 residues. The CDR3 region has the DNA TGTGCCAGCAGTTACTCCTTAGGGGCCAACGTCCTGACTTTC. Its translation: CASSYSLGANVLTF.